This T cell receptor (beta chain) was captured in a study of T cell changes during pregnancy in multiple sclerosis. The repertoire was sequenced with immunoSEQ multiplex PCR; TCRdb's copy has only in-frame clones and lacks some. The top ten clones hold just over 2% of a sample with tens of thousands of clones, 85% to 95% of them seen once. The CDR3 loop spans 13 amino acids. Germline V lookup: CDR1 SGDLS, CDR2 YYNGEE. Trimming took 7 bases from V and 2 from J, leaving 12 bases between them. The clonotype was recovered from a female donor with multiple sclerosis, enrolled in a pregnancy study. This material consisted of peripheral blood, taken after pregnancy. The chain recombines TRBV9 with TRBJ1-2; D call uncertain. In DNA, the CDR3 is TGTGCCAGCGGGGAGGGAAGGAACTATGGCTACACCTTC. Translation gives CASGEGRNYGYTF. Combining the CDR3 with reference TRBV9 and TRBJ1-2 gives the whole variable domain DSGVTQTPKHLITATGQRVTLRCSPRSGDLSVYWYQQSLDQGLQFLIQYYNGEERAKGNILERFSAQQFPDLHSELNLSSLELGDSALYFCASGEGRNYGYTFGSGTRLTVV.